This T cell receptor beta chain was recovered during a study of cytomegalovirus exposure and HLA in healthy donors (dated by TCRdb to the late 2010s). As for the study more broadly: An earlier analysis of fewer than 750 of the donors reported 276 Gb of sequence data and approximately 120 million unique TCR beta sequences obtained from 150 million to 200 million T cells. The number of donors typed differed by locus, with about 629-640 for A, B, C, DRB1 and DQB1, around 500 for DQA1, over 600 for DPA1, and some 470 for DPB1. Rather than using new phenotypic data, the later analysis identified candidate immune exposures from TCR beta sequences and from how often those sequences occurred across donors. In addition to the first cohort of 650 to 750 subjects, a separate validation cohort of 130 or so different subjects was used. Donor age, sex, ethnicity and CMV serostatus were compiled together with the repertoire data. To decide whether each TCR beta V gene segment behaved as functional or pseudogenic, an earlier analysis of fewer than 750 of the donors relied on high-throughput TCR beta sequencing. To study patterns of TCR occurrence, a later analysis re-analyzed previously published TCR beta repertoires from 650 to 750 donors and added high-resolution HLA genotyping. On average, around 230,000 unique TCR beta nucleotide sequences were sequenced per donor among 398 genotyped donors of the cohort, with 15% to 20% of those sequences being non-productive. The study aimed to test whether cataloging public T cell receptors could reveal signatures of past pathogen exposure. To predict cytomegalovirus infection status, the study combined high-throughput TCR immunosequencing, statistical association of individual TCRs with disease status, and machine learning. About 300 gigabases of sequencing data and 80 million or so unique TCR sequences were included in an early release covering about 700 HLA-typed donors. In a later genetic analysis, genome-wide SNP genotypes for about three fifths of the roughly 670 donors were used, and that subset was treated as a discovery cohort. Among the roughly 370 genotyped donors, around 81% belonged to the genetic ancestry cluster associated with self-reported Caucasian donors. Five DR-DQ haplotypes were handled as single units for association and clustering because linkage in the cohort was strong. Every discovery cohort repertoire had been produced on one sequencing platform. Both class I and class II loci were covered by HLA typing, at four-digit resolution. The T cell repertoires of 666 subjects were profiled by immunosequencing and related to cytomegalovirus serostatus. Study-level results and caveats: In the study, 150 to 200 TCR beta chains were listed as associated with cytomegalovirus. Strong co-occurrence of HLA alleles, especially DR and DQ, made assigning TCR associations to individual alleles difficult. According to the authors, the approach could potentially be generalized to other disease states and immunological phenotypes. A group of highly shared sequence variants was considered likely to be a technical artifact of the sequencing pipeline. Broadly in line with IMGT annotations, most TCR beta V segments showed up in productive rearrangements about 90% or about 30% of the time in an earlier analysis of around 550 of the donors. The cohort was sequenced for TCR beta chains only, and without alpha or paired-chain data the features that could be detected were limited. A few of the identified cytomegalovirus-associated TCR beta chains were confirmed in vitro to be specific for cytomegalovirus antigens. At a false discovery rate of 0.05, a later analysis linked 15,000 to 20,000 TCR beta sequences to specific HLA alleles. An association between a missense DCLRE1C variant and V-gene and J-gene trimming of TCR beta chains was found in a later genetic analysis and replicated in an independent cohort. In a later analysis, TCR association rates were found to vary across HLA loci, with the most associated TCRs seen for DRB1 alleles and the fewest for HLA-C alleles. Across donors, most TCR sequences were observed very rarely, whereas some public TCRs were present in many individuals. Correlated functional status among segregating V segments might reflect linkage disequilibrium, but an unknown experimental factor could not be ruled out. According to a later analysis, most CMV-associated TCR beta chains appeared to be HLA-restricted, and the HLA associations seemed to be driven largely by CMV exposure. Cytomegalovirus status was reported to be diagnosed by the classifier with high specificity and sensitivity in both the original and validation cohorts. Roughly uniform sequencing depth across donors was assumed in presence/absence analyses, although this assumption may not hold. According to a later genetic analysis, donors in an Asian-associated ancestry cluster had fewer N-insertions in productive TCRs than the approximately 650-donor mean. The only immune exposure information available for the cohort was CMV serostatus. A further reported finding was that TCR beta sequences accurately predicted the HLA-A and HLA-B alleles for most subjects in the first cohort. In a later analysis, HLA-associated TCR beta chains were found to be more clonally expanded and to have lower generation probabilities than equally common non-associated chains. Because some donors lacked HLA typing at each locus, the association tests relied only on the typed subset. A later analysis reported that several top co-occurrence clusters appeared linked to parvovirus B19, influenza, CMV and Epstein-Barr virus. The earlier analysis of 587 of the donors excluded approximately 17 rarely observed V segments, including chromosome 9 orphons, because counts were too low.

The cohort comprised fewer than 700 healthy bone marrow donors. At the time of sampling, every cohort member was nominally healthy, though immune exposures that went unrecorded were likely present. The donor was CMV seropositive and belonged to the group of more than 250 seropositive cohort members. Each donor provided a peripheral blood sample, and peripheral blood mononuclear cells were used for TCR beta sequencing. Genomic DNA was extracted from the blood cell samples with the Qiagen DNeasy Blood Extraction Kit. Preparation of the library involved the immunoSEQ multiplex PCR assay. For the multiplex PCR, a mixture combining 60 forward primers for TCR Vbeta segments and 13 reverse primers for TCR Jbeta segments was used. The CDR3 region of rearranged TCR beta genes was amplified from genomic DNA with a multiplex PCR assay. The Illumina HiSeq System was used to sequence the amplified TCR beta libraries as 87-base-pair reads. Turning to the authors' computational methods: In a later analysis, tens of millions of unique TCR beta chains were counted across the approximately 620 repertoires, and approximately 11 million of these chains were shared by at least two donors. Raw reads were error-corrected and collapsed into unique sequences with a nearest-neighbor algorithm that merged closely related sequences to remove PCR and sequencing errors. V, D and J gene segments were assigned by aligning CDR3 sequences to IMGT reference sequences. For a sequence to be retained, a match of at least six nucleotides was required to both a V gene segment and a J gene segment. A rearrangement was called productive if the CDR3 had no stop codons and remained in frame with V and J, and every other rearrangement was called non-productive. Following IMGT convention, CDR3 was defined as the stretch from the second conserved V-encoded cysteine up to the conserved J-encoded phenylalanine. In an earlier analysis of around 640 of the donors, sequences lacking an unambiguous match to a single V gene segment were excluded. An earlier analysis of fewer than 750 of the donors classified V segments as functional when productive rearrangements were above 56.7% and as segregating when the standard deviation between donors was above 5%. A statistical classification framework was built to diagnose cytomegalovirus status from the catalog of TCR beta chain sequences. A later analysis assigned V and J genes by comparing TCR nucleotide sequences with IMGT/GENE-DB human TR gene sequences. Using the TCRdist pipeline, a later analysis assigned CDR3 sequences along with most-parsimonious VDJ recombination scenarios. In a later analysis, every TCR beta chain was defined by the combination of its CDR3 amino acid sequence and its V-gene family, and reads without a unique V-gene family were dropped. A later analysis removed 550 to 650 highly shared, low-generation-probability nucleotide sequences to deal with suspected cross-contamination and a sequencing artifact. In a later analysis, a clonal expansion index for each public chain was calculated from normalized within-repertoire ranks of inferred template counts. In a later analysis, generation probabilities were computed with a VDJ recombination model fitted to out-of-frame rearrangements, and the resulting probabilities were checked against IGoR. In a later analysis, hypergeometric tests were used to score TCR-TCR, TCR-HLA and TCR-CMV co-occurrence, with a repertoire-size bias correction applied to TCR pairs. To estimate false discovery rates, a later analysis permuted the HLA or CMV assignments 20 times. In a later analysis, co-occurring TCRs were grouped using DBSCAN, with TCRdist sequence similarity added in when clustering inside HLA-allele-positive subsets. Repertoires with fewer than 30,000 or more than 120,000 public chains, plus five repertoires with anomalous nucleotide sharing, were excluded from co-occurrence clustering. TCRdb stores this immuneACCESS table with in-frame sequences only. Part of the clones is absent; in the studies checked, under half of the shortfall reflects unresolved V genes, and no reason is known for the rest. V and J calls and clone size are as listed in that table; D and trimming were resolved from the DNA. This sample gives about 120,000 clones in total; 80% to 90% of them show up just once. In total, the top ten clones hold around 11% of the sample.

Comments on this clone: No cognate antigen has been identified for it. Base qualities are missing; no much larger clone stands one base away.

Source material: PBMCs. The TCR was taken from a male donor in good health and CMV-seropositive.

The nucleotide sequence reads as follows: TGTGCCAGTAGTATTCTGGGGGGGACTGAAGCTTTCTTT. Its amino acids are CASSILGGTEAFF. The receptor chain draws on TRBV19 and TRBJ1-1; the D segment could be TRBD1, given 5 matching bases. Including the terminal cysteine and phenylalanine, the CDR3 comprises 13 residues. Of all the DNA, just the CDR3 is kept, 39 bases in frame from base 1. V is cut by 3 bases and J by 5 bases, and the space between the germline ends is 10 bases. The germline V gene (reference sequence) sets CDR1 to LNHDA and CDR2 to SQIVND.